The entry below gives a single T cell receptor (beta chain) sequence along with its context. The CDR3 has 16 residues. The V segment lost 4 bases and the J segment 5 bases; nucleotides outside the gene matches: 11. CDR1 and CDR2 from the germline V gene are SGHRS and YFSETQ. Original handling: Researchers report that nucleated cell counts were estimated from reference gene primer amplification. Some clones are missing from TCRdb's copy, which holds only in-frame ones; the method was immunoSEQ multiplex PCR. From that table come the V and J calls and clone size; the DNA was used to work out D and trimming. This sample has about 350,000 clones, with roughly 87% found just once. Those enrolled in Seattle joined during active infection and were followed longitudinally afterward. This entry comes from a study of blood T cell repertoires in COVID-19. On the study more broadly: T cells, B-cell-depleted T cells, or PBMCs provided the cDNA or gDNA that served as material.

The source of this sequence is an older woman with COVID-19, enrolled during active disease. What was sequenced was peripheral blood. The V call is TRBV5-1, the J call TRBJ2-5, with 10 bases fitting TRBD2. CDR3 DNA: TGCGCCAGCAGCGGGCGAGCGGGGGGGCCTACGGAGACCCAGTACTTC. Its protein is CASSGRAGGPTETQYF.